A single sample gave rise to the 3 T cell receptor beta chains below, sequenced in a study of cytomegalovirus exposure and HLA in healthy donors. This PCR relied on a set of 60 Vbeta primers and 13 Jbeta primers. The protocol was immunoSEQ multiplex PCR, while the TCRdb copy is restricted to in-frame clones and leaves out a portion. The sample includes roughly 140,000 clones, about 82% of them seen just once. Sequenced sample: PBMCs. The receptors here all came from a woman aged 40-49 years in good health and CMV-seropositive.

The V and J genes are TRBV28 and TRBJ2-7, with 10 bases identical to TRBD2. The CDR3 is 16 amino acids. V trimming: 2 bases; J trimming: 5 bases; junction bases outside the gene matches: 9. The germline V gene encodes CDR1 MDHEN and CDR2 SYDVKM. This CDR3 reads CASSLLASGSLNEQYF. DNA of the CDR3: TGTGCCAGCAGTTTACTGGCTAGCGGGAGTCTCAACGAGCAGTACTTC.

The chain is built from TRBV19 and TRBJ2-1; no firm D call. Germline V gene lookup returns CDR1 LNHDA and CDR2 SQIVND (reference sequence). The length of the CDR3 is 12 residues. Trimming removed 1 base from V and 7 bases from J, with 5 bases in between. The CDR3 reads CASSIGTNEQFF. Here the CDR3 DNA reads TGTGCCAGTAGTATAGGAACAAATGAGCAGTTCTTC.

This clone was counted once. This sequence joins TRBV27 and TRBJ2-2; tentative D call: TRBD1 (6 bases). The CDR3 has 15 amino acids. Trimming left V 0 bases short and J 9 bases short, with 14 bases between. Per germline, CDR1 MNHEY and CDR2 SMNVEV (reference sequence). The CDR3 DNA is TGTGCCAGCAGTTTATCTCCCGGACAGCACCGGGAGCTGTTTTTT. Protein: CASSLSPGQHRELFF.